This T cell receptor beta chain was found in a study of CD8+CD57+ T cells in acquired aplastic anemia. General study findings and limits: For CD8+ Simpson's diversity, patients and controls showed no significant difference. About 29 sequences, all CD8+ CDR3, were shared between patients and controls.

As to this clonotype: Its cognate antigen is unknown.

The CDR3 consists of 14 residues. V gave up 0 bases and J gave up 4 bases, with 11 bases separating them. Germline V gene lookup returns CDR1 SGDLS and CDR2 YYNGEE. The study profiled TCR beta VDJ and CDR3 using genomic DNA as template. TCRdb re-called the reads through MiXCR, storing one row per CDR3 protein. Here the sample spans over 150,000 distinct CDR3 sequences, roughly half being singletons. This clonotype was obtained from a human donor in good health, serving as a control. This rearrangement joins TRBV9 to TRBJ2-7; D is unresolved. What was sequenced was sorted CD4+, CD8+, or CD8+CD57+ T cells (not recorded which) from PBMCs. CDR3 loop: CASSVGPTIYEQYF. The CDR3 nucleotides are TGTGCCAGCAGCGTAGGGCCGACGATATACGAGCAGTACTTC.